The TCR beta chain described here comes from a study of blood T cell repertoires in COVID-19. Study overall: T cells, B-cell-depleted T cells, or PBMCs supplied cDNA or gDNA.

Germline loops: CDR1 MNHEY, CDR2 SMNVEV (reference sequence). The CDR3 is 15 residues long. The V and J ends lost 8 bases and 6 bases, in that order; junction bases with no gene match: 14. The assay was immunoSEQ multiplex PCR, and TCRdb's table has in-frame clones only and misses some. The sample consists of 300,000 to 400,000 clones, around 89% of them appearing once. J is TRBJ2-3 and V is TRBV27; 7 nucleotides agree with TRBD2. This sequence originates from a man between 18 and 35 years old who had recovered from COVID-19. Specimen: PBMCs or T cells enriched from blood (not recorded which). The CDR3 region has the DNA TGTGCCAGCGTAAAGACTAGCTCTTTCTCCGATACGCAGTATTTT. Translation gives CASVKTSSFSDTQYF.